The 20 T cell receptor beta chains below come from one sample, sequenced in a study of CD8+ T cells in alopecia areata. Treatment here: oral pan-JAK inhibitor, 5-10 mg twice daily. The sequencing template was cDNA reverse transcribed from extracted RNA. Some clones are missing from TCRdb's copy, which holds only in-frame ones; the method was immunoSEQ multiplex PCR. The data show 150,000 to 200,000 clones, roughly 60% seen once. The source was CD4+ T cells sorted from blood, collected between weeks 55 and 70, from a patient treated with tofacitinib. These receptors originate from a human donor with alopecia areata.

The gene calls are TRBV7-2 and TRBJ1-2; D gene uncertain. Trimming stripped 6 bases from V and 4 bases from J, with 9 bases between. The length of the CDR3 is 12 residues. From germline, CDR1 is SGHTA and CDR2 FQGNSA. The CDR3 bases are TGTGCCAGCAGTTACAGAAGCTATGGCTACACCTTC. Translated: CASSYRSYGYTF.

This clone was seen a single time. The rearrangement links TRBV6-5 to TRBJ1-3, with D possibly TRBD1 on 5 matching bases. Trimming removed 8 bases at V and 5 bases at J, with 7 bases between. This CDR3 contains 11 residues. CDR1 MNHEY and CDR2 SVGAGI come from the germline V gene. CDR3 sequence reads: CASGTRNTIYF. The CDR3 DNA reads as TGTGCCAGCGGGACGCGAAACACCATATATTTT.

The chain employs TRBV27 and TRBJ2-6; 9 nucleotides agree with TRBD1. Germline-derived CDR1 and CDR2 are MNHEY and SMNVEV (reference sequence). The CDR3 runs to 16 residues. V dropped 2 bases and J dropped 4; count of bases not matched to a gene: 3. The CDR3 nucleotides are TGTGCCAGCAGTTTAAGACAGGGGGTGGGGGCCAACGTCCTGACTTTC. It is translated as CASSLRQGVGANVLTF.

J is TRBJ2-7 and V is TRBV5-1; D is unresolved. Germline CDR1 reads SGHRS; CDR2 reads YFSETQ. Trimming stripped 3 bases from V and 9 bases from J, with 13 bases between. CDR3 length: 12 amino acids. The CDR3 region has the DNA TGCGCCAGCAGCTCCGACCCCTCCGGGCAGTACTTC. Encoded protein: CASSSDPSGQYF.

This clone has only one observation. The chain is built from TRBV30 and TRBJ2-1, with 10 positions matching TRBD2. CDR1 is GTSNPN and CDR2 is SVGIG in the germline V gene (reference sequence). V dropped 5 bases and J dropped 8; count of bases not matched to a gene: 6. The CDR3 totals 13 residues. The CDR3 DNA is TGTGCCTGGGAGCGGGGGGGCCTCCATGAGCAGTTCTTC. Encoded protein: CAWERGGLHEQFF.

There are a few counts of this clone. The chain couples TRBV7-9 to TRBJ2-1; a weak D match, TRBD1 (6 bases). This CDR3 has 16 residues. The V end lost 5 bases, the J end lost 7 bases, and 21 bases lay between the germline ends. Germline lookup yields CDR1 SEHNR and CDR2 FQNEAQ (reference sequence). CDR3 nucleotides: TGTGCCAGCAGCGTCATGACAGGTACTCATCGGAATGAGCAGTTCTTC. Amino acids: CASSVMTGTHRNEQFF.

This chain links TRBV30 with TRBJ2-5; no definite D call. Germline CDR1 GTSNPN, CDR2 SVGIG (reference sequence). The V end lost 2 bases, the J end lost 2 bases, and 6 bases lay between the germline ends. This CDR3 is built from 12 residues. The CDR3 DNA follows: TGTGCCTGGAGTTCATCACAAGAGACCCAGTACTTC. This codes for CAWSSSQETQYF.

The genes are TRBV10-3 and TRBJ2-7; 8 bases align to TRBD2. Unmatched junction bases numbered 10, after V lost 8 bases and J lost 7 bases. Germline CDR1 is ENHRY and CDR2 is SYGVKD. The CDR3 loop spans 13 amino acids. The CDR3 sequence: CAIASSGREEQYF. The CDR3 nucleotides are TGTGCCATCGCGTCTAGCGGGCGGGAGGAGCAGTACTTC.

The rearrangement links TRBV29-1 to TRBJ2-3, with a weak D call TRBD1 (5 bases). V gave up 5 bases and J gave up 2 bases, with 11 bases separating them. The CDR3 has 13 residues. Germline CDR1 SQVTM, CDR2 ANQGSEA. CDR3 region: CSVQGRVTDTQYF. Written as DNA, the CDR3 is TGCAGCGTTCAGGGCCGGGTCACAGATACGCAGTATTTT.

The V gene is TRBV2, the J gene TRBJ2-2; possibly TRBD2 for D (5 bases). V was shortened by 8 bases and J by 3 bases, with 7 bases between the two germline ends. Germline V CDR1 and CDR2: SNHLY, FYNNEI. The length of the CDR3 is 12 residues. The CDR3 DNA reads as TGTGCCAGCGGACTGGACACCGGGGAGCTGTTTTTT. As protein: CASGLDTGELFF.

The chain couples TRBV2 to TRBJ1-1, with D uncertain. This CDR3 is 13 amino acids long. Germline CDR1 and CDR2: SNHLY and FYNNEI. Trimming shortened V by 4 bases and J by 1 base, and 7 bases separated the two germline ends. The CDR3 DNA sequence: TGTGCCAGCAGTGCTTCTGGGAACACTGAAGCTTTCTTT. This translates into CASSASGNTEAFF.

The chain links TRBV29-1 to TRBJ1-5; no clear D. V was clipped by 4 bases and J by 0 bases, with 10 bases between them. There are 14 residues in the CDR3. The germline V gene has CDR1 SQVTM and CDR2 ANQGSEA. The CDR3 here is CSVAGRNSNQPQHF. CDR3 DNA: TGCAGCGTTGCTGGACGGAATAGCAATCAGCCCCAGCATTTT. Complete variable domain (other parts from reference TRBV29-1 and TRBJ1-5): SAVISQKPSRDICQRGTSLTIQCQVDSQVTMMFWYRQQPGQSLTLIATANQGSEATYESGFVIDKFPISRPNLTFSTLTVSNMSPEDSSIYLCSVAGRNSNQPQHFGDGTRLSIL.

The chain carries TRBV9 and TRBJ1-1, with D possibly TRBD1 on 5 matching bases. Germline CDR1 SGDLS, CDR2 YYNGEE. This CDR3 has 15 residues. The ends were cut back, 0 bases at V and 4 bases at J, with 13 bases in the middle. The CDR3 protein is CASSVAPTGGTEAFF. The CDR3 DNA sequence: TGTGCCAGCAGCGTAGCTCCTACGGGGGGCACTGAAGCTTTCTTT.

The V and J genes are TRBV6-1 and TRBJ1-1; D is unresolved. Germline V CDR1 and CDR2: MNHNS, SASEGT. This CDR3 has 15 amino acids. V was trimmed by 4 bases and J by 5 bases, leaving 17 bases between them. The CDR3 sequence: CASSALRARDTEAFF. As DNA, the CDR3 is TGTGCCAGCAGTGCATTACGGGCCCGGGATACTGAAGCTTTCTTT.

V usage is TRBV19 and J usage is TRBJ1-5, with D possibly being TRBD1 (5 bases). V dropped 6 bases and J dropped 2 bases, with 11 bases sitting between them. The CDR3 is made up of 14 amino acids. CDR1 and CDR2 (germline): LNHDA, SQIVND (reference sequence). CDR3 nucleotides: TGTGCCAGTAGAAGGGTAGGGGGCAATCAGCCCCAGCATTTT. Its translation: CASRRVGGNQPQHF. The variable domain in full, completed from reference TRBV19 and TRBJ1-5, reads DGGITQSPKYLFRKEGQNVTLSCEQNLNHDAMYWYRQDPGQGLRLIYYSQIVNDFQKGDIAEGYSVSREKKESFPLTVTSAQKNPTAFYLCASRRVGGNQPQHFGDGTRLSIL.

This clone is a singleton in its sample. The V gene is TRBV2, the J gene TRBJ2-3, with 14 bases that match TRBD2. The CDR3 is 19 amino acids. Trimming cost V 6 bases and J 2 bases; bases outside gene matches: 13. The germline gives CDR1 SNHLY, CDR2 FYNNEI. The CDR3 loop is CASSERGLAGGYVTDTQYF. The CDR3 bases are TGTGCCAGCAGCGAACGTGGACTAGCGGGGGGTTACGTCACAGATACGCAGTATTTT.

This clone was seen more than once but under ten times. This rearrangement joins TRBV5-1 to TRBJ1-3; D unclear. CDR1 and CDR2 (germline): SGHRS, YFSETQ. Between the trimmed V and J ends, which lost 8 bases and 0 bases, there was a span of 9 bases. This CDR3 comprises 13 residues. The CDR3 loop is CASAVSSGNTIYF. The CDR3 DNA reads TGCGCCAGTGCCGTTAGCTCTGGAAACACCATATATTTT.

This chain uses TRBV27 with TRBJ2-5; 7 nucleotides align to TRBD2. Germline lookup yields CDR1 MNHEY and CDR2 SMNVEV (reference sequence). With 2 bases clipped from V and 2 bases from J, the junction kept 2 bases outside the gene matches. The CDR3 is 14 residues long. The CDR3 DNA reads TGTGCCAGCAGTTTACGGCGGGGGCAAGAGACCCAGTACTTC. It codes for CASSLRRGQETQYF.

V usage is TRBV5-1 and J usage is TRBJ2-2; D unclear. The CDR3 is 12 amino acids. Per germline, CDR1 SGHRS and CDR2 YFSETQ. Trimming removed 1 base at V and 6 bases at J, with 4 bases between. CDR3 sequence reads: CASSLIPGELFF. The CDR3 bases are TGCGCCAGCAGCTTGATACCCGGGGAGCTGTTTTTT. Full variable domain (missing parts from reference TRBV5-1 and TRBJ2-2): KAGVTQTPRYLIKTRGQQVTLSCSPISGHRSVSWYQQTPGQGLQFLFEYFSETQRNKGNFPGRFSGRQFSNSRSEMNVSTLELGDSALYLCASSLIPGELFFGEGSRLTVL.

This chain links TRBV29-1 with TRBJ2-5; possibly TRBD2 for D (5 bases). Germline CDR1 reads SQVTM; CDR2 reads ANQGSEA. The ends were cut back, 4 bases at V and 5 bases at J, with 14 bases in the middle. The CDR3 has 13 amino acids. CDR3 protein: CSVGEPRVETQYF. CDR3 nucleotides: TGCAGCGTTGGTGAACCGAGGGTGGAGACCCAGTACTTC.